Below, 10 T cell receptor beta chains from the same sample are listed, as sequenced in a study of spatial heterogeneity in lung cancer. Study-wide results and caveats: Counts that tracked tumor mutation counts were those of expanded intratumoral alpha and beta TCRs.

Time point here: sample taken at primary tumor resection. No antigen has been identified for these receptors. TCRdb analysed the 5' RACE reads with MiXCR anew, one entry per CDR3 protein. The sample yields about 25,000 distinct CDR3 sequences, approximately 9% seen once. Material: lung tumor tissue, obtained at surgery. These receptors originate from a male donor with early-stage non-small cell lung cancer.

This clonotype was seen at least ten times. J is TRBJ2-4 and V is TRBV25-1; D gene ambiguous. CDR1 and CDR2 from the germline V gene are MGHDK and SYGVNS. CDR3 size: 15 residues. The CDR3 sequence is CNSSVPELAKNIQYF. The CDR3 DNA is TGTAACAGCAGTGTTCCAGAGCTAGCCAAAAACATTCAGTACTTC.

The table lists this clonotype with a few counts. This chain uses TRBV6-5 with TRBJ2-2, with D tentatively TRBD2 (6 bases). The germline V gene encodes CDR1 MNHEY and CDR2 SVGAGI. The CDR3 contains 13 residues. The ends were cut back, 6 bases at V and 6 bases at J, with 11 bases in the middle. In DNA form, the CDR3 reads TGTGCCAGCAGACGCGGGGTCGCCGGGGAGCTGTTTTTT. Protein: CASRRGVAGELFF.

There are many counts of this clonotype. The rearrangement joins TRBV20-1 to TRBJ1-2; no clear D gene. The ends were cut back, 4 bases at V and 0 bases at J, with 9 bases in the middle. CDR1 is DFQATT and CDR2 is SNEGSKA in the germline V gene (reference sequence). The CDR3 totals 13 residues. The CDR3 coding sequence is TGCAGTGCTACGGGAATCACTAACTATGGCTACACCTTC. Protein product: CSATGITNYGYTF.

In this sample, this clonotype turned up many times. This chain links TRBV7-6 with TRBJ2-5; D perhaps matches TRBD1 (5 bases). Germline lookup yields CDR1 SGHVS and CDR2 FNYEAQ. The CDR3 spans 13 residues. The germline V and J ends were trimmed by 6 bases and 2 bases, with 10 bases remaining between them. In DNA form, the CDR3 reads TGTGCCAGCAGATCAGGGTTACAAGAGACCCAGTACTTC. Protein: CASRSGLQETQYF. The full variable domain, completed using reference TRBV7-6 and TRBJ2-5, is GAGVSQSPRYKVTKRGQDVALRCDPISGHVSLYWYRQALGQGPEFLTYFNYEAQQDKSGLPNDRFSAERPEGSISTLTIQRTEQRDSAMYRCASRSGLQETQYFGPGTRLLVL.

This clonotype has more than one count but fewer than ten. This rearrangement joins TRBV3-1 to TRBJ1-2, with a weak D call TRBD1 (6 bases). Deletions cut 4 bases from V and 4 bases from J, with 19 bases between. CDR1 LGHDT and CDR2 YNNKEL come from the germline V gene (reference sequence). The length of the CDR3 is 16 residues. The CDR3, as DNA: TGTGCCAGCAGCCCCACTTATGGGGGCGGAGGCTATGGCTACACCTTC. This codes for CASSPTYGGGGYGYTF.

This chain joins TRBV5-1 and TRBJ2-2; 9 bases are shared with TRBD1. The germline V gene has CDR1 SGHRS and CDR2 YFSETQ. The CDR3 totals 15 residues. V dropped 0 bases and J dropped 9; count of bases not matched to a gene: 6. The CDR3 sequence is CASSLGGQGSRELFF. The CDR3 coding sequence is TGCGCCAGCAGCTTGGGAGGACAGGGGAGCCGGGAGCTGTTTTTT. The whole variable domain, remainder taken from reference TRBV5-1 and TRBJ2-2, is KAGVTQTPRYLIKTRGQQVTLSCSPISGHRSVSWYQQTPGQGLQFLFEYFSETQRNKGNFPGRFSGRQFSNSRSEMNVSTLELGDSALYLCASSLGGQGSRELFFGEGSRLTVL.

This clonotype appeared many times. The chain couples TRBV7-8 to TRBJ2-7; unclear D gene. Germline lookup yields CDR1 SGHVS and CDR2 FQNEAQ. The CDR3 loop spans 12 amino acids. With 0 bases removed from V and 5 bases from J, the gap between germline ends came to 5 bases. DNA of the CDR3: TGTGCCAGCAGCTTAGCTGTGAACGAGCAGTACTTC. This codes for CASSLAVNEQYF.

The chain links TRBV7-8 to TRBJ2-2, with a possible D match to TRBD1 (6 bases). Germline CDR1 and CDR2: SGHVS and FQNEAQ. The CDR3 totals 15 residues. Deletions cut 5 bases from V and 0 bases from J, with 10 bases between. The CDR3 is CASSQDSSNTGELFF. CDR3 nucleotide sequence: TGTGCCAGCAGCCAGGACAGCTCGAACACCGGGGAGCTGTTTTTT.

This clonotype appeared many times. V and J are TRBV5-1 and TRBJ2-5; D is unresolved. V lost 2 bases and J lost 1, with 9 bases in between. CDR1 SGHRS and CDR2 YFSETQ come from the germline V gene. This CDR3 comprises 14 residues. This CDR3 reads CASSFQPTQETQYF. CDR3 sequence (DNA): TGCGCCAGCAGCTTTCAGCCGACCCAAGAGACCCAGTACTTC.

About this clonotype itself: An end of the junction differs from the germline gene, which may be a read error. The rearrangement links TRBV6-1 to TRBJ1-5; D may be TRBD1 (6 bases). The CDR3 extends over 15 amino acids. CDR1 MNHNS and CDR2 SASEGT come from the germline V gene. The DNA for the CDR3 is TGTGCCAGCAGTGAAGGGACAGCAAACAATCAGCCCCATCATTTT. Protein: CASSEGTANNQPHHF.